This is a list of T cell receptor beta chains from one sample in a study of CXCR3-negative and CXCR3-positive naive CD8 T cells. For each CDR3 protein, TCRdb gives one entry from its re-call of the 5' RACE reads, without DNA. The listing contains 40,000 to 45,000 distinct CDR3 sequences. Sequencing used memory CD8+ T cells from blood. The receptors derive from a human donor in good health. Some clones in this sample may be carry-over from other donors' samples. CDR3s include the opening cysteine and the closing phenylalanine or tryptophan.

j_call v_call cdr3_aa
TRBJ2-5 TRBV29-1 CSVDWGQETQYF
TRBJ2-3 TRBV12-3/TRBV12-4 CASSLTGTSTDTQYF
TRBJ2-1 TRBV7-9 CASSLESDNEQFF
TRBJ2-7 TRBV29-1 CSVESRGPGEQYF
TRBJ2-2 TRBV29-1 CSVEGEPNTGELFF
TRBJ2-1 TRBV5-6 CASSPRLAGGPDEQFF
TRBJ1-2 TRBV29-1 CSVKGSPGYTF
TRBJ1-1 TRBV7-6 CASSLTSFTEAFF
TRBJ2-7 TRBV29-1 CSGIGLSYEQYF
TRBJ1-4 TRBV20-1 CSARDDPGMALF
TRBJ1-5 TRBV10-1 CASIGWGNQPQHF
TRBJ2-3 TRBV29-1 CSVVLAVTDTQYF
TRBJ2-7 TRBV15 CASSRDSVGSYEQYF
TRBJ2-1 TRBV27 CASSLGFSSYNEQFF
TRBJ2-3 TRBV9 CASSSSPLTGAIFTDTQYF
TRBJ1-5 TRBV29-1 CSTKGGNQPQHF
TRBJ2-2 TRBV29-1 CSVVVPPGELFF
TRBJ2-1 TRBV20-1 CSAEGLAREGYNEQFF